A selection of T cell receptor beta chains follows, all from one sample in a study of T-cell memory formation after mild COVID-19. TCRdb itself ran the 5' RACE reads through MiXCR, one entry per CDR3 protein. In the table there are about 410,000 distinct CDR3 sequences, roughly 17% of which are singletons. Sequenced material: PBMCs or a T cell subset sorted from them (not recorded which). The receptors were gathered from a young man who had mild COVID-19 (a few samples of this study predate the infection). Cell type and time point are not known. CDR3s include the opening cysteine and the closing phenylalanine or tryptophan. D genes are given only for firm matches. Only part of the rows carry a size: once, few, many, or a class if the clone is expanded.

NA	few	TRBJ2-2	TRBV10-3	CAISERGTGELFF	TGTGCCATCAGTGAGAGAGGCACCGGGGAGCTGTTTTTT
NA	few	TRBJ2-6	TRBV5-6	CASSLLDSGANVLTF	TGTGCCAGCAGCTTGCTAGACTCTGGGGCCAACGTCCTGACTTTC
NA	NA	TRBJ1-1	TRBV18	CASSPPYRSTEAFF	TGTGCCAGCTCACCACCTTACAGGTCCACTGAAGCTTTCTTT
NA	few	TRBJ2-1	TRBV6-5	CASARDSAYNEQFF	TGTGCCAGCGCGCGGGACAGTGCCTACAATGAGCAGTTCTTC
NA	many	TRBJ2-5	TRBV6-2/TRBV6-3	CASSPTGRKTQYF	TGTGCCAGCTCTCCGACGGGCCGGAAGACCCAGTACTTC
TRBD1	NA	TRBJ2-5	TRBV12-3/TRBV12-4	CASSHRGLVETQYF	TGTGCCAGCAGTCACAGGGGGCTGGTAGAGACCCAGTACTTC
TRBD1	few	TRBJ1-5	TRBV7-2	CASSRAGTGDQPQHF	TGTGCCAGCAGCCGAGCCGGGACAGGGGATCAGCCCCAGCATTTT
NA	NA	TRBJ1-1	TRBV11-2	CASSGTLNTEAFF	TGTGCCAGCAGCGGGACGCTTAACACTGAAGCTTTCTTT
TRBD1	NA	TRBJ2-7	TRBV11-3	CASSYRDRGWEQYF	TGTGCCAGCAGCTACCGGGACAGGGGTTGGGAGCAGTACTTC
NA	NA	TRBJ2-3	TRBV21-1	CASSKKGDYTDTQYF	TGTGCCAGCAGCAAAAAGGGAGATTACACAGATACGCAGTATTTT
TRBD2	few	TRBJ2-1	TRBV27	CASSSLAGGFNEQFF	TGTGCCAGCAGTTCTCTAGCGGGGGGGTTCAATGAGCAGTTCTTC
NA	many	TRBJ1-6	TRBV4-3	CASSQAGLVSPLHF	TGCGCCAGCAGCCAGGCGGGATTAGTATCACCCCTCCACTTT
TRBD2	NA	TRBJ2-1	TRBV4-3	CASSQGLAGNNEQFF	TGCGCCAGCAGCCAGGGACTAGCGGGGAACAATGAGCAGTTCTTC
NA	many	TRBJ2-3	TRBV27	CASTGGDTQYF	TGTGCCAGCACTGGTGGAGATACGCAGTATTTT
NA	few	TRBJ2-1	TRBV7-2	CASSLAWEHNEQFF	TGTGCCAGCAGCTTAGCGTGGGAGCACAATGAGCAGTTCTTC
TRBD2	NA	TRBJ2-3	TRBV18	CASSPWTSGEQYF	TGTGCCAGCTCACCTTGGACTAGCGGGGAGCAGTATTTT
NA	NA	TRBJ2-5	TRBV18	CASSPVGDQETQYF	TGTGCCAGCTCACCGGTAGGGGATCAAGAGACCCAGTACTTC
TRBD2	NA	TRBJ2-5	TRBV7-2	CASSQSGGLETRYF	TGTGCCAGCAGCCAAAGCGGGGGGCTGGAGACCCGGTACTTC
NA	NA	TRBJ2-1	TRBV4-3	CSSSQRLDSYNEQFF	TGCTCCAGCAGCCAAAGACTGGACTCCTACAATGAGCAGTTCTTC
NA	NA	TRBJ2-3	TRBV7-8	CASSLHGTDTQYF	TGTGCCAGCAGCTTACACGGAACAGATACGCAGTATTTT
TRBD1	NA	TRBJ2-7	TRBV7-2	CASSTRTGAYEQYF	TGTGCCAGCAGCACGAGGACAGGTGCCTACGAGCAGTACTTC
TRBD1	few	TRBJ1-2	TRBV5-1	CASRWAIDREVPGYTF	TGCGCCAGCAGATGGGCCATCGACAGGGAAGTTCCTGGCTACACCTTC
TRBD2	NA	TRBJ2-1	TRBV15	CATSHRTSGGNEQFF	TGTGCCACCAGCCATCGGACTAGCGGGGGCAATGAGCAGTTCTTC
NA	NA	TRBJ2-1	TRBV10-3	CAISGGGRGQGEQFF	TGTGCCATCAGTGGAGGGGGGAGGGGGCAGGGTGAGCAGTTCTTC
NA	few	TRBJ1-2	TRBV6-6	CAGARGETMNYGYTF	TGTGCCGGAGCCCGGGGGGAGACGATGAACTATGGCTACACCTTC
NA	many	TRBJ1-1	TRBV10-1	CASSDARGDTEAFF	TGCGCCAGCAGTGATGCCCGGGGGGACACTGAAGCTTTCTTT
NA	NA	TRBJ1-1	TRBV12-3/TRBV12-4	CASSPGESTEAFF	TGTGCCAGCAGTCCTGGGGAGAGCACTGAAGCTTTCTTT
NA	NA	TRBJ2-5	TRBV4-3	CASSQHHWTGETQYF	TGCGCCAGCAGCCAGCATCACTGGACGGGAGAGACCCAGTACTTC
NA	NA	TRBJ2-3	TRBV6-2/TRBV6-3	CASRRSGWAEDTQYF	TGTGCCAGCAGACGGAGCGGGTGGGCGGAAGATACGCAGTATTTT
NA	few	TRBJ1-1	TRBV29-1	CSVDLFEAFF	TGCAGCGTTGACCTATTTGAAGCTTTCTTT
NA	NA	TRBJ2-5	TRBV6-5	CASSYGPAGETQYF	TGTGCCAGCAGTTACGGGCCCGCGGGGGAGACCCAGTACTTC
TRBD1	few	TRBJ2-7	TRBV2	CASSEPGTDVYEQYF	TGTGCCAGCAGTGAGCCCGGGACAGACGTTTACGAGCAGTACTTC
NA	NA	TRBJ1-2	TRBV6-6	CASEQLQPRYYTF	TGTGCCAGCGAGCAGTTACAGCCCCGGTACTACACCTTC
NA	NA	TRBJ2-2	TRBV7-8	CASSLGPGASGELFF	TGTGCCAGCAGCTTAGGTCCAGGGGCGTCCGGGGAGCTGTTTTTT
TRBD1	NA	TRBJ2-5	TRBV5-1	CASKITGEETQYF	TGCGCCAGCAAGATTACAGGGGAAGAGACCCAGTACTTC
NA	few	TRBJ1-1	TRBV7-9	CASSFYTGHTEAFF	TGTGCCAGCAGCTTTTATACAGGGCACACTGAAGCTTTCTTT
TRBD2	NA	TRBJ2-3	TRBV9	CASSAIAGSTDTQYF	TGTGCCAGCAGTGCGATAGCGGGTAGCACAGATACGCAGTATTTT
TRBD1	NA	TRBJ1-5	TRBV7-2	CASSMYGTGNQPQHF	TGTGCCAGCAGCATGTACGGGACAGGGAACCAGCCCCAGCATTTT
NA	NA	TRBJ1-1	TRBV9	CASSAGAGTEAFF	TGTGCCAGCAGCGCTGGGGCCGGCACTGAAGCTTTCTTT
NA	NA	TRBJ2-1	TRBV28	CASSFDRWAGAVF	TGTGCCAGCAGTTTCGATAGATGGGCAGGAGCGGTCTTC
NA	NA	TRBJ2-7	TRBV30	CAWSVGARGYEQYF	TGTGCCTGGAGTGTAGGGGCGAGGGGGTACGAGCAGTACTTC
NA	many	TRBJ2-1	TRBV3-2	CASSQEERGAIPANEQFF	TGTGCCAGCAGCCAAGAAGAGCGGGGGGCCATTCCCGCCAATGAGCAGTTCTTC